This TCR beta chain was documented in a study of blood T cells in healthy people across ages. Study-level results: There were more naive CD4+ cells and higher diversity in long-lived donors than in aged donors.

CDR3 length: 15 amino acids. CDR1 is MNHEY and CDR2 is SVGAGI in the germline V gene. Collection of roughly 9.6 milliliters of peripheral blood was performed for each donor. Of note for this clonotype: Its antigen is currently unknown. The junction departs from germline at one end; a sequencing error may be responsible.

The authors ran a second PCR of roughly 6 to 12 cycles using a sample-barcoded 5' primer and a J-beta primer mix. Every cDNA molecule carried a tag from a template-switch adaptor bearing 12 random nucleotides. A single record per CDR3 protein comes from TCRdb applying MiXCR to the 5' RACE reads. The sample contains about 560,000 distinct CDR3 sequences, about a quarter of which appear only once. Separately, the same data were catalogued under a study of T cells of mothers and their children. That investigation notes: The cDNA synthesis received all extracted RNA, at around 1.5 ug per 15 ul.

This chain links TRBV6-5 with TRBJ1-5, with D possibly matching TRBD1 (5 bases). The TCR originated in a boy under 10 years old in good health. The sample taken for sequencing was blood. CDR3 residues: CASSFRGESNQPRHF. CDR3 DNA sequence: TGTGCCAGCAGCTTTCGGGGGGAGAGCAATCAGCCCCGGCATTTT.